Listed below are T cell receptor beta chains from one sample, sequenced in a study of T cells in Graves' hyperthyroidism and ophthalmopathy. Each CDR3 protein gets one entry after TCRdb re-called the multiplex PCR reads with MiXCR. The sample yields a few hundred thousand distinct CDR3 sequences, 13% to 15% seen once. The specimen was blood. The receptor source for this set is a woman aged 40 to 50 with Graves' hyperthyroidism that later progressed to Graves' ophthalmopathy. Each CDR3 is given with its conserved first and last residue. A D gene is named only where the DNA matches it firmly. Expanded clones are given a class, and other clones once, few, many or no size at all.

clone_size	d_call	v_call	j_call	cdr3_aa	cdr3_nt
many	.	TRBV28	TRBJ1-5	CASRPARGSDQPQHF	TGTGCCAGCAGACCAGCACGGGGATCTGATCAGCCCCAGCATTTT
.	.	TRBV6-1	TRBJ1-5	CASRRLNQPQHF	TGTGCCAGCAGAAGACTAAATCAGCCCCAGCATTTT
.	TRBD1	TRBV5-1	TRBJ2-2	CASSAGQGLAVRGGELFF	TGCGCCAGCAGCGCGGGACAGGGTCTTGCCGTGAGAGGCGGGGAGCTGTTTTTT
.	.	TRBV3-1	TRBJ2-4	CASSQLAKNIQYF	TGTGCCAGCAGCCAACTAGCCAAAAACATTCAGTACTTC
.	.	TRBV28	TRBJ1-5	CASSFVSNQPQHF	TGTGCCAGCAGTTTCGTGAGTAATCAGCCCCAGCATTTT
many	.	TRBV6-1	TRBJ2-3	CASSEWTVSTDTQYF	TGTGCCAGCAGTGAATGGACAGTGAGCACAGATACGCAGTATTTT
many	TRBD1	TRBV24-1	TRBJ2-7	CATSSTGTGSYEQYF	TGTGCCACCAGCTCGACCGGGACAGGGTCCTACGAGCAGTACTTC
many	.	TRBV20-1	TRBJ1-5	CSANVGSNQPQHF	TGCAGTGCTAATGTCGGTAGCAATCAGCCCCAGCATTTT
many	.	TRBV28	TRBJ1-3	CASSFVSAGLFGNTIYF	TGTGCCAGCAGTTTCGTGTCGGCAGGACTATTTGGAAACACCATATATTTT
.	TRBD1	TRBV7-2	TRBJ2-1	CASSWLTGGSYNEQFF	TGTGCCAGCAGCTGGCTGACAGGGGGCTCCTACAATGAGCAGTTCTTC
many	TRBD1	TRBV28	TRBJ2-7	CASSSIAGTGSHEQYF	TGTGCCAGCAGTTCTATTGCCGGGACAGGGTCCCACGAGCAGTACTTC
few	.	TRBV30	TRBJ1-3	CAWKKNAGNTIYF	TGTGCCTGGAAGAAAAACGCTGGAAACACCATATATTTT
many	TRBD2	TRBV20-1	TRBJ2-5	CSARDPSGRDQETQYF	TGCAGTGCTAGAGATCCTAGCGGGAGAGACCAAGAGACCCAGTACTTC
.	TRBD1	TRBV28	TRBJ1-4	CASILDRGNEKLFF	TGTGCCAGCATCCTGGACAGGGGTAATGAAAAACTGTTTTTT
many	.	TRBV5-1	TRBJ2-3	CASSFIDPGKDTQYF	TGCGCCAGCAGCTTTATCGACCCTGGGAAAGATACGCAGTATTTT
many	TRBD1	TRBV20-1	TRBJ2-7	CSADGTGGLDEQYF	TGCAGTGCCGACGGGACAGGGGGATTGGACGAGCAGTACTTC
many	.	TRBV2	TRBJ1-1	CATKSEGIMAEAFF	TGTGCCACCAAAAGTGAGGGTATAATGGCTGAAGCTTTCTTT
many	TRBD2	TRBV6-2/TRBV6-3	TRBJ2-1	CASSSGTSRLRSYNEQFF	TGTGCCAGCAGTTCCGGGACTAGCCGCCTGCGCTCCTACAATGAGCAGTTCTTC
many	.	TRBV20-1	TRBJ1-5	CSALDSGRPKGPQHF	TGCAGTGCTCTGGACAGCGGGCGTCCTAAAGGGCCCCAGCATTTT
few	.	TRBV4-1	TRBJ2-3	CASSPPGTDTQYF	TGCGCCAGCAGCCCACCGGGCACAGATACGCAGTATTTT
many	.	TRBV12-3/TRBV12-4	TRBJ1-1	CASSLVSGSSAFF	TGTGCCAGCAGTTTAGTATCTGGATCATCAGCTTTCTTT
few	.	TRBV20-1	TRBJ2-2	CSARGENTGELFF	TGCAGTGCTAGAGGAGAGAACACCGGGGAGCTGTTTTTT
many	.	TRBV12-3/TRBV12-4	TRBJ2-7	CASSLATVHEQYF	TGTGCCAGCAGTTTAGCGACGGTGCACGAGCAGTACTTC
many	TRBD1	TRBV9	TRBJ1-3	CASSVDRDSSGNTIYF	TGTGCCAGCAGCGTAGACCGGGACAGCTCTGGAAACACCATATATTTT
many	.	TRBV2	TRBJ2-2	CASSVWAQQRTGELFF	TGTGCCAGCAGTGTATGGGCTCAACAGAGGACCGGGGAGCTGTTTTTT
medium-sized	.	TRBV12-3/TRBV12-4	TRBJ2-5	CASRYPVGRSETQYF	TGTGCCAGCAGATACCCAGTAGGGCGGTCGGAGACCCAGTACTTC
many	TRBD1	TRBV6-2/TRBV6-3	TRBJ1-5	CASDTDRGLRQPQHF	TGTGCCAGTGACACGGACAGGGGGTTAAGGCAGCCCCAGCATTTT
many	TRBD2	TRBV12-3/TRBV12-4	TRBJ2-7	CASKPGGTPYEQYF	TGTGCCAGCAAACCCGGGGGGACGCCCTACGAGCAGTACTTC
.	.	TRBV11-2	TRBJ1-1	CASSHDSFVAFF	TGTGCCAGCAGCCACGACAGCTTTGTTGCTTTCTTT
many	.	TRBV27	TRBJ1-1	CASSLGPLNTEAFF	TGTGCCAGCAGTTTAGGCCCACTGAACACTGAAGCTTTCTTT
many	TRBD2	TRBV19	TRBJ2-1	CASSSWTSGNNEQFF	TGTGCCAGTAGTTCTTGGACTAGCGGGAACAATGAGCAGTTCTTC
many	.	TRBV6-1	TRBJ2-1	CASSEAGFGPYNEQFF	TGTGCCAGCAGTGAAGCGGGTTTCGGACCCTACAATGAGCAGTTCTTC
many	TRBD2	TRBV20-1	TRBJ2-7	CSAELAGVPREQYF	TGCAGTGCAGAACTAGCGGGAGTCCCTCGCGAGCAGTACTTC
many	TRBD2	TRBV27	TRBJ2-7	CASSLEARASGTGEQYF	TGTGCCAGCAGTTTAGAGGCGCGGGCTAGCGGTACGGGGGAGCAGTACTTC
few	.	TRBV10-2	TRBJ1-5	CASTPWDAREPQHF	TGCGCCAGCACCCCATGGGACGCTAGGGAGCCCCAGCATTTT
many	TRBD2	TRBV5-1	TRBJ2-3	CASRRTDRISLGTSMPDTQYF	TGCGCCAGCAGACGAACGGACCGCATCAGCCTAGGGACTAGCATGCCAGATACGCAGTATTTT
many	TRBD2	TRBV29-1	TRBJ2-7	CSVVPGLAGASSYEQYF	TGCAGCGTTGTACCGGGACTAGCGGGGGCGAGCTCCTACGAGCAGTACTTC
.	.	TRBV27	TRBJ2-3	CASTPRGRTDTQYF	TGTGCCAGCACCCCCCGGGGGCGCACAGATACGCAGTATTTT
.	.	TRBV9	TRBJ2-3	CASRNFGGATDTQYF	TGTGCCAGCAGGAATTTCGGGGGCGCAACAGATACGCAGTATTTT
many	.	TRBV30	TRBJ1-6	CAWSVYGNSPLHF	TGTGCCTGGAGTGTCTATGGGAATTCACCCCTCCACTTT
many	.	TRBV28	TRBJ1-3	CASTPRQADYGGNTIYF	TGTGCCAGCACCCCCCGGCAGGCTGATTATGGTGGAAACACCATATATTTT
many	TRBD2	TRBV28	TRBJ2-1	CASMGSGTYNEQFF	TGTGCCAGCATGGGTAGCGGGACCTACAATGAGCAGTTCTTC
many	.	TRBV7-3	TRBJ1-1	CASSLITNTEAFF	TGTGCCAGCAGCTTAATTACGAACACTGAAGCTTTCTTT
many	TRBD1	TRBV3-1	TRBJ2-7	CASSTKGQGVGEQYF	TGTGCCAGCAGCACTAAGGGACAGGGGGTAGGCGAGCAGTACTTC
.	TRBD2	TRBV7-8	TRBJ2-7	CASSSRTSGPTYEQYF	TGTGCCAGCAGCTCCCGGACTAGCGGGCCTACCTACGAGCAGTACTTC
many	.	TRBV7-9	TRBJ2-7	CASSLGVHYEQYF	TGTGCCAGCAGCCTGGGAGTTCACTACGAGCAGTACTTC
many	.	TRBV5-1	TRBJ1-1	CASSLAEGERRAFF	TGCGCCAGCAGCTTGGCCGAAGGGGAGAGGAGAGCTTTCTTT
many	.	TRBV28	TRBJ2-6	CASSRRPSGANVLTF	TGTGCCAGCAGCCGCAGGCCCTCTGGGGCCAACGTCCTGACTTTC
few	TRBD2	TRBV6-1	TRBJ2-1	CASKASGTSGVYNEQFF	TGTGCCAGCAAAGCATCCGGGACTAGCGGTGTCTACAATGAGCAGTTCTTC
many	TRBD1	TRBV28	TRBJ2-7	CASSTLAPGQGASYEQYF	TGTGCCAGCAGTACCTTAGCTCCGGGACAGGGGGCCTCCTACGAGCAGTACTTC
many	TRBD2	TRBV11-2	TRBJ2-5	CASSPQTSGFGETQYF	TGTGCCAGCAGCCCACAGACTAGCGGATTCGGGGAGACCCAGTACTTC